This TCR beta chain was identified in a study of Graves' ophthalmopathy and Graves' hyperthyroidism. At least ten counts were recorded for this clonotype. Its antigen is as yet unknown. Study-wide results and caveats: Sensitivity reached 85% to 90% and specificity around 81% for a 13-signature model separating ophthalmopathy from stable hyperthyroidism. Detected in blood as well were most expanded thyroid clonotypes with frequency above 0.001.

Investigators amplified TCR beta CDR3 regions from RNA transcripts. In the first round, RT-PCR was carried out with HTBI primers, and a multiplex PCR formed the second round. MiXCR was run by TCRdb on the multiplex PCR reads, yielding one entry per CDR3 protein. The sample shows around 1,200,000 distinct CDR3 sequences, less than 45% of them seen only once. The CDR3 consists of 12 residues. The V gene lost 4 bases and the J gene lost 1 base, with 7 bases spanning the gap. Per germline, CDR1 SQVTM and CDR2 ANQGSEA. Each hyperthyroidism patient was newly diagnosed, with under 2 months' duration, and aged 18 to 65. Clinical symptoms, serum thyroxine, TRAb, thyroid ultrasound and orbital computed tomography formed the basis of diagnosis.

Sequencing was done on a sample of peripheral blood or thyroid tissue (not recorded which). J is TRBJ1-1 and V is TRBV29-1; D is unclear. This receptor was taken from an adult man with Graves' hyperthyroidism. Written as DNA, the CDR3 is TGCAGCGTTGCTCCGGAGAACACTGAAGCTTTCTTT. This codes for CSVAPENTEAFF.